This TCR beta chain was sequenced during a study of blood T cell repertoires in COVID-19. For the study at large: From the United States, Italy and Spain came samples of acute and convalescent COVID-19.

Per the study methods: Counts of nucleated cells, estimated from reference gene primer amplification, were obtained. Clones were read by immunoSEQ multiplex PCR, and TCRdb kept only the in-frame ones, dropping some. V, J and clone size are those of that table, while D and trimming were read from the DNA. The profile covers some 150,000 clones, with roughly 85% appearing a single time and around 3% taken by the ten largest. This CDR3 is 16 amino acids long. Germline-derived CDR1 and CDR2 are MDHEN and SYDVKM. Trimming at V came to 5 bases and at J to 6 bases, leaving 9 bases not matched to a gene. The sample comprised peripheral blood. The TCR originated in a man aged 45-65 years with acute or convalescent COVID-19. The chain carries TRBV28 and TRBJ2-3; TRBD2 matches 12 bases. The CDR3 spells CASSPRTSGNKDTQYF. For the CDR3, the DNA is TGTGCCAGCAGTCCGAGGACTAGCGGGAATAAGGATACGCAGTATTTT.